The rows below give T cell receptor beta chains drawn from one sample of a study of blood T cells in healthy people across ages. TCRdb re-called the 5' RACE reads with MiXCR, one entry per CDR3 protein. This table has about 1.5 million distinct CDR3 sequences, roughly 40% appearing once. Source material: blood. These receptors all come from a woman between 18 and 30 years old in good health. Each CDR3 is given without its conserved first and last residue.

J: TRBJ2-5; V: TRBV7-2; CDR3: ASSHIRDSIESRETQY
J: TRBJ2-7; V: TRBV11-2; CDR3: ASSLQSPLGYEQY
J: NA; V: TRBV15; CDR3: ATSLGTSLETQY
J: TRBJ2-4; V: TRBV3-1; CDR3: ASSQGAGGNIQY
J: TRBJ2-7; V: TRBV20-1; CDR3: SAQPGTGTYEQY
J: TRBJ2-3; V: TRBV28; CDR3: ASSLVFWDSRVTDTQY
J: NA; V: TRBV10-3; CDR3: AIAGQPCEQY
J: TRBJ2-1; V: TRBV7-9; CDR3: ASSPDAGRAGNALF
J: TRBJ1-6; V: TRBV3-1; CDR3: ASSDRDRGRISPLH
J: TRBJ1-1; V: TRBV24-1; CDR3: ATSADRNTEAF
J: TRBJ2-1; V: TRBV4-1; CDR3: ASSPHPPSLGSYNEQF
J: TRBJ2-1; V: TRBV20-1; CDR3: SAMGTGTYNEQF
J: TRBJ1-4; V: TRBV3-1; CDR3: ASSGRDTGVTNEKLF
J: TRBJ2-1; V: TRBV9; CDR3: ASSEWGLAGNEQF
J: TRBJ2-7; V: TRBV10-3; CDR3: AISESGKSYDQY
J: TRBJ1-1; V: TRBV20-1; CDR3: SARSGTMNTEAF
J: TRBJ1-5; V: TRBV18; CDR3: ASSPQTGKHQPQH
J: TRBJ1-2; V: TRBV7-2; CDR3: ASSARSGGIGYT
J: TRBJ1-2; V: TRBV10-1; CDR3: ASSNGQAGGYGYT
J: NA; V: TRBV6-1; CDR3: ASKRPQDEQY